This T cell receptor beta chain was identified during a study of OX40 agonist ivuxolimab in advanced cancers. Here immunoSEQ multiplex PCR was the method, and the copy in TCRdb shows in-frame clones only, minus some. The sample holds approximately 100,000 clones, roughly 84% seen once. Study-wide results and caveats: CD4+ and CD8+ blood T cells expanded clonally by week 6 at 0.1 to 3.0 mg/kg.

Regarding this clone: Its target is unknown.

The sample was CD4+ or CD8+ T cells sorted from blood, taken in a trial of the OX40 agonist ivuxolimab. The clonotype originates from an adult with an advanced solid tumor such as melanoma, head and neck, liver or kidney cancer.

The CDR3 DNA sequence: TGTGCCAGCAGCTTGAGTTTCTCTGGGGCCAACGTCCTGACTTTC. Translating gives CASSLSFSGANVLTF. This chain links TRBV11-3 with TRBJ2-6; D unclear. V dropped 3 bases and J dropped 0 bases, with 6 bases sitting between them. This CDR3 is 15 amino acids long. Germline-derived CDR1 and CDR2 are SGHNT and YENEEA.